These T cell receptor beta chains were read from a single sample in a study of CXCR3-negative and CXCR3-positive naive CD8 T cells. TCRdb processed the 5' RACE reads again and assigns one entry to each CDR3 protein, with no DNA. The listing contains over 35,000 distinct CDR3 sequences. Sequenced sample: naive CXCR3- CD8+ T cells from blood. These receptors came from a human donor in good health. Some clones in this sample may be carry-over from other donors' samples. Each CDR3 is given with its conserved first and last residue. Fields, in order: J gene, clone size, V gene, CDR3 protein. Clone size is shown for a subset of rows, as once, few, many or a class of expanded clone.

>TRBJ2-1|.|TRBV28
CASRPRQGINEQLF
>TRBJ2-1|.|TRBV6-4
CASSDPDNEQFF
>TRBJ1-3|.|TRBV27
CASSLGGTGNTIYF
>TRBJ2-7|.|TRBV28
CSSSPGLAGGSYEQYF
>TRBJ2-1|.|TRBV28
CASSSRLATLEQFF
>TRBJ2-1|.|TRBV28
CASQEDSNEQFF
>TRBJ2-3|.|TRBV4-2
CASSPDLLAGGSDTQYF
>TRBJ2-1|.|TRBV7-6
CASSARDEQFF
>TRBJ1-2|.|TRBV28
CASRDRNYGYTF
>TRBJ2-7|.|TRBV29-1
CSVASFYEQYF
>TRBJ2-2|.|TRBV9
CASSVGGSWNTGELFF
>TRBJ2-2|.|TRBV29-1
CSVGTGNTGELFF
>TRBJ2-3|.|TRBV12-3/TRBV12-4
CASNRPIGGAEDTQYF
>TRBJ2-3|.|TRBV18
CASSGTASTDTQYF
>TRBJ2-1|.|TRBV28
CASSLERYNEQFF
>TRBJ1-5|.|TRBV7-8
CASSLTQGIWQPQHF
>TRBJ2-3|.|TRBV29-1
CSVGLGDTQYF
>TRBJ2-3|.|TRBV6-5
CASSYATGGRADTQYF
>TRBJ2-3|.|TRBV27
CASRPGGDTQYF
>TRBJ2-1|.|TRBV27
CASGLSSYNEQFF
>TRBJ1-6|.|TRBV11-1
CASSGQNSPLHF
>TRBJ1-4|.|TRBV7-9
CASSEGRPATNEKLFF
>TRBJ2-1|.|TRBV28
CASSRPGQGYYNEQFF
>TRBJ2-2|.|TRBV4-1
CASSQEGRGLWGELFF
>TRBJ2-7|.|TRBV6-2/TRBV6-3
CASSYSRGWSSYEQYF
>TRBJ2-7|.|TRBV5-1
CASSLGQGAYEQYF
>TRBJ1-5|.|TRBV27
CASRPGQNQPQHF
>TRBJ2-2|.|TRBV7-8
CATRGGFDTGELFF
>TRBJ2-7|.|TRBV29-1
CSVCPGSSYEQYF
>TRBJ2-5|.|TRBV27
CASSFVGTQETQYF
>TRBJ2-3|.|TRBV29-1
CSVETGTLTDTQYF
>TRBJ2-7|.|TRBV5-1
CASRPERENSYEQYF
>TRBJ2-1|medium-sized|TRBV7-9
CASSLLEGNEQFF